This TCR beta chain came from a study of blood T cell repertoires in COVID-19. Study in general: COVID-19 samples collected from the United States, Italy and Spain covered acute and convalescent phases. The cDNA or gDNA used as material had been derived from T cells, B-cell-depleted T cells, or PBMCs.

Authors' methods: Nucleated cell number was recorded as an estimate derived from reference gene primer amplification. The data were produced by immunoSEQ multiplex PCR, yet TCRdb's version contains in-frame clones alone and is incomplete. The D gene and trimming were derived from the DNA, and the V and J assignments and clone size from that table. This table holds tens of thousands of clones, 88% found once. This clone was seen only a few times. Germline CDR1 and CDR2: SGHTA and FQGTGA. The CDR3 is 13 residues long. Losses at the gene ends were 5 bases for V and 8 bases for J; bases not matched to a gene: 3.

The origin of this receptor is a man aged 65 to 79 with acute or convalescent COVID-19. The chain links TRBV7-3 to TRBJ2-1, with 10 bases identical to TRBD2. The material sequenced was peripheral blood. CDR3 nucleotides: TGTGCCAGCAGCCCCGGGACTAGCGATGAGCAGTTCTTC. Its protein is CASSPGTSDEQFF.